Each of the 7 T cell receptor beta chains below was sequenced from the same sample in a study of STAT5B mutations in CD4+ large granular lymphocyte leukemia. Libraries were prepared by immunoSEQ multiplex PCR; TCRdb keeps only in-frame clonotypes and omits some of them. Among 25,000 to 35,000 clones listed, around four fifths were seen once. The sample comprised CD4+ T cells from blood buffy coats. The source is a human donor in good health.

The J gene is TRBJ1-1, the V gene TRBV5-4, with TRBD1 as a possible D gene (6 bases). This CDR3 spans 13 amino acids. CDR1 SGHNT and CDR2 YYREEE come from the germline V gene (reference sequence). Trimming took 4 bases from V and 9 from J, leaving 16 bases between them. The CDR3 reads CASSVSGTPKAFF. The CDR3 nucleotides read TGTGCCAGCAGCGTATCCGGGACACCTAAAGCTTTCTTT.

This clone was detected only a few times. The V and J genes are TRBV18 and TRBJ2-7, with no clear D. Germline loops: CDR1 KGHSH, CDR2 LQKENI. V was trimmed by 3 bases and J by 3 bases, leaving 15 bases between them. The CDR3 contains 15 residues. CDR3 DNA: TGTGCCAGCTCACCGAAGAGTGTGGCTGGCTACGAGCAGTACTTC. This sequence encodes CASSPKSVAGYEQYF.

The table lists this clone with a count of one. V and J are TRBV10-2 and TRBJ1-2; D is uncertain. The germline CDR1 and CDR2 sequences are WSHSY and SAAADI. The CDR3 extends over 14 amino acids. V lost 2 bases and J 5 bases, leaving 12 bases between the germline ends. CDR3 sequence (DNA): TGCGCCAGCAGTGAGGGGCCAGACCTTTATGGCTACACCTTC. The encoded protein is CASSEGPDLYGYTF.

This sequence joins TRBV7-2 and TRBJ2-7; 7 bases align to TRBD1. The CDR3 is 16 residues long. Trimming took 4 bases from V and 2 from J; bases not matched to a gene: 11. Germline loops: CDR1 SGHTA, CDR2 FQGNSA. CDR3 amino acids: CASSSGRWTGTYEQYF. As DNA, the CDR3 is TGTGCCAGCAGCTCCGGAAGGTGGACAGGCACCTACGAGCAGTACTTC.

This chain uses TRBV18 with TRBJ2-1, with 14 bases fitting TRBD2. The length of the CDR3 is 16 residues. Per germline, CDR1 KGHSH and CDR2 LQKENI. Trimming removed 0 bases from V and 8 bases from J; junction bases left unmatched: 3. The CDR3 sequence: CASSPPGLAGVYEQFF. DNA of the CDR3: TGTGCCAGCTCACCACCGGGACTAGCGGGGGTCTATGAGCAGTTCTTC.

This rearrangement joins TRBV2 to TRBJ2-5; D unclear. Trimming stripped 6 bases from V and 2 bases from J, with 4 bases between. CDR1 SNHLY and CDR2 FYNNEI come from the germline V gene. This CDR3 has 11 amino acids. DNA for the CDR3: TGTGCCAGCAGGCAGCAAGAGACCCAGTACTTC. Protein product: CASRQQETQYF. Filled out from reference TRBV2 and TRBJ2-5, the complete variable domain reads EPEVTQTPSHQVTQMGQEVILRCVPISNHLYFYWYRQILGQKVEFLVSFYNNEISEKSEIFDDQFSVERPDGSNFTLKIRSTKLEDSAMYFCASRQQETQYFGPGTRLLVL.

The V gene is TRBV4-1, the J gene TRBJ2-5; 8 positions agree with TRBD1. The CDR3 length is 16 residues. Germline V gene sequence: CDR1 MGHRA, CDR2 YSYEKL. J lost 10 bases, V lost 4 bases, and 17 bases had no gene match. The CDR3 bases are TGCGCCAGCAGCCGATCCGGGACAGGTCGTACAATTGACCAGTACTTC. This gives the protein CASSRSGTGRTIDQYF.